The next 16 T cell receptor beta chains were all read from a single sample in a study of blood T cell repertoires in COVID-19. Profiled with immunoSEQ multiplex PCR; TCRdb holds only in-frame clones, not every one. The sample holds around 47,000 clones; roughly 87% are singletons and the top ten take roughly 25%. The sequencing input was peripheral blood. These receptors came from a woman of 80 years or more in a cohort sampled during active or convalescent COVID-19.

This chain uses TRBV5-6 with TRBJ2-7; D remains ambiguous. V was cut by 0 bases and J by 0 bases, with 10 bases left in between. Germline lookup yields CDR1 SGHDT and CDR2 YYEEEE. This CDR3 comprises 15 residues. CDR3 amino acids: CASSLVAWSSYEQYF. CDR3 in DNA: TGTGCCAGCAGCTTGGTAGCCTGGAGCTCCTACGAGCAGTACTTC.

The chain recombines TRBV6-2 or TRBV6-3 with TRBJ2-7, with 8 bases identical to TRBD2. The V gene end was trimmed by 2 bases and the J gene end by 5 bases; junction bases not matched to a gene: 20. CDR3 length: 19 amino acids. Germline CDR1 MNHEY, CDR2 SVGEGT. The CDR3 is CASSYTKSLSGNRLHEQYF. CDR3 coding DNA: TGTGCCAGCAGTTACACTAAATCTCTTAGCGGGAACCGCCTCCACGAGCAGTACTTC.

The chain carries TRBV5-8 and TRBJ1-5; unclear D gene. This CDR3 has 14 amino acids. Germline loops: CDR1 SGHTS, CDR2 YDEGEE. Trimming took 4 bases from V and 2 from J, leaving 10 bases between them. CDR3 amino acids: CASSPRTGNQPQHF. The CDR3 DNA reads TGTGCCAGCAGCCCGCGTACAGGCAATCAGCCCCAGCATTTT.

The V gene is TRBV11-2, the J gene TRBJ2-6; D uncertain. The V and J ends lost 4 bases and 0 bases respectively, with 13 bases between them. The CDR3 consists of 17 residues. CDR1 and CDR2 (germline): SGHAT, FQNNGV. The CDR3 DNA sequence: TGTGCCAGCAGCTCCCAAACGCCTAGCTCTGGGGCCAACGTCCTGACTTTC. Its protein is CASSSQTPSSGANVLTF.

This clone was recorded once. V is TRBV11-3 and J is TRBJ1-1; D unresolved. This CDR3 is built from 15 residues. Germline V lookup: CDR1 SGHNT, CDR2 YENEEA. Trimming left V 0 bases short and J 5 bases short, with 13 bases between. Here the CDR3 DNA reads TGTGCCAGCAGCTTAGATTATAGCAGAAATACTGAAGCTTTCTTT. This encodes CASSLDYSRNTEAFF.

The chain has TRBV4-3 and TRBJ2-7; D is perhaps TRBD2 (6 bases). V was clipped by 0 bases and J by 3 bases, with 12 bases between them. The germline gives CDR1 LGHNA, CDR2 YSLEER. The CDR3 is 15 amino acids. The DNA of the CDR3 is TGCGCCAGCAGCCAAGACTGGGACTCGCACTACGAGCAGTACTTC. Translating it yields CASSQDWDSHYEQYF.

This chain connects TRBV30 to TRBJ1-3; D not certain. The CDR3 covers 12 residues. V dropped 1 base and J dropped 4 bases, with 5 bases sitting between them. The germline V gene has CDR1 GTSNPN and CDR2 SVGIG (reference sequence). This chain's CDR3 is CAWSAQGNTIYF. As DNA, the CDR3 is TGTGCCTGGAGTGCCCAGGGAAACACCATATATTTT. Full variable domain (outside the CDR3, taken from reference TRBV30 and TRBJ1-3): SQTIHQWPATLVQPVGSPLSLECTVEGTSNPNLYWYRQAAGRGLQLLFYSVGIGQISSEVPQNLSASRPQDRQFILSSKKLLLSDSGFYLCAWSAQGNTIYFGEGSWLTVV.

V is TRBV5-4 and J is TRBJ1-1, with D unclear. The CDR3 spans 15 residues. Between the trimmed V and J ends, which lost 0 bases and 3 bases, there was a span of 12 bases. The germline V gene has CDR1 SGHNT and CDR2 YYREEE (reference sequence). Here the CDR3 reads CASSLDPGADTEAFF. Written as DNA, the CDR3 is TGTGCCAGCAGCTTGGATCCCGGAGCGGACACTGAAGCTTTCTTT.

This clone was seen a handful of times. The chain joins TRBV6-6 to TRBJ1-5; 8 bases align to TRBD1. CDR3 size: 15 residues. Germline CDR1 reads MNHNY; CDR2 reads SVGAGI (reference sequence). J lost 2 bases, V lost 0 bases, and 0 bases had no gene match. For the CDR3, the DNA is TGTGCCAGCAGTTACTCGGACAGGGGCAATCAGCCCCAGCATTTT. This codes for CASSYSDRGNQPQHF.

This chain connects TRBV6-6 to TRBJ2-2, with 9 bases lining up with TRBD1. The CDR3 has 15 residues. Germline values: CDR1 MNHNY, CDR2 SVGAGI (reference sequence). V lost 2 bases and J lost 6; bases outside the gene matches: 4. The CDR3 is CASSYGTGPSGELFF. Here the CDR3 DNA reads TGTGCCAGCAGTTACGGGACAGGGCCATCCGGGGAGCTGTTTTTT.

The genes are TRBV12-3 or TRBV12-4 and TRBJ2-2; D unresolved. The V end lost 5 bases, the J end lost 8 bases, and 6 bases lay between the germline ends. This CDR3 is 11 amino acids long. CDR3 DNA: TGTGCCAGCAGTACCAGGGGGGAGCTGTTTTTT. It codes for CASSTRGELFF.

The chain has TRBV7-9 and TRBJ1-2; D is unclear. The CDR3 covers 15 residues. Germline V gene data show CDR1 as SEHNR and CDR2 as FQNEAQ (reference sequence). V lost 3 bases, J lost 7 bases, and 18 bases lay in between. CDR3 amino acids: CASSFNSADVGGYTF. The CDR3, as DNA: TGTGCCAGCAGCTTCAATTCGGCGGATGTGGGTGGCTACACCTTC.

The chain links TRBV2 to TRBJ2-1; D is perhaps TRBD1 (6 bases). This CDR3 is built from 14 residues. Trimming removed 3 bases at V and 7 bases at J, with 13 bases between. From germline, CDR1 is SNHLY and CDR2 FYNNEI. CDR3 region: CASSDGQGWNEQFF. The CDR3 DNA follows: TGTGCCAGCAGTGACGGGCAGGGGTGGAATGAGCAGTTCTTC.

The CDR3 DNA sequence: TGTGCCAGCAGTTCGGGCAGGGGCTGGGGAAAACTGTTTTTT. This gives the protein CASSSGRGWGKLFF. The chain is built from TRBV6-6 and TRBJ1-4, with D perhaps TRBD1 (6 bases). Trimming took 4 bases from V and 10 from J, leaving 16 bases between them. This CDR3 region has 14 residues. Per germline, CDR1 MNHNY and CDR2 SVGAGI (reference sequence).

The genes are TRBV6-6 and TRBJ1-3, with D uncertain. Germline loops: CDR1 MNHNY, CDR2 SVGAGI (reference sequence). The V end was cut by 0 bases, the J end by 4 bases, with 4 bases between. This CDR3 has 13 residues. The CDR3 DNA is TGTGCCAGCAGTTACTCGTCAGGAAACACCATATATTTT. Its protein is CASSYSSGNTIYF.

J is TRBJ1-2 and V is TRBV11-2, with 9 bases that match TRBD1. The J segment lost 2 bases and the V segment lost 1 base, leaving 2 bases of the junction unmatched. Germline V gene sequence: CDR1 SGHAT, CDR2 FQNNGV. This CDR3 has 15 residues. Written as DNA, the CDR3 is TGTGCCAGCAGCTTAGGGGGACAGGGAAACTATGGCTACACCTTC. Encoded protein: CASSLGGQGNYGYTF.